Shown below are 7 T cell receptor beta chains from a single sample sequenced in a study of identical twins. From the 5' RACE reads, TCRdb called clonotypes with MiXCR, one entry per CDR3 protein. This sample carries under 500,000 distinct CDR3 sequences, 13% to 15% of them seen once, and the ten largest clones take around 0.98%. The same sample was also used in a study of yellow fever vaccine responses in identical twins.

Sequenced: CD4+ T cells sorted from blood. The receptors shown here come from a woman aged 18-30 years in good health.

This chain links TRBV15 with TRBJ2-1; 12 nucleotides align to TRBD2. CDR1 is LNHNV, CDR2 YYDKDF, per germline (reference sequence). V shed 6 bases, J shed 7 bases, and the junction held 10 bases outside the gene matches. This CDR3 has 16 residues. This CDR3 reads CATRASGGAGGNEQFF. The CDR3 DNA reads as TGTGCCACCAGGGCTAGCGGGGGGGCCGGTGGGAATGAGCAGTTCTTC.

This clonotype was found a few times. The chain employs TRBV12-3 or TRBV12-4 and TRBJ2-1; the D is unclear. The CDR3 has 14 amino acids. V was clipped by 2 bases and J by 10 bases, with 15 bases between them. The CDR3 coding sequence is TGTGCCAGCAGTTTAATTGGCTCCCTTTCGGAGCAGTTCTTC. Protein product: CASSLIGSLSEQFF.

The sample holds a few counts of this clonotype. The rearrangement links TRBV6-1 to TRBJ1-5; the match to TRBD1 covers 10 bases. Germline V gives CDR1 MNHNS, CDR2 SASEGT. V shed 5 bases, J shed 6 bases, and the junction held 7 bases outside the gene matches. The CDR3 spans 15 residues. The CDR3 is CASSKDRGFSQPQHF. CDR3 in DNA: TGTGCCAGCAGTAAGGACAGGGGGTTTAGTCAGCCCCAGCATTTT.

There are a few counts of this clonotype. This chain joins TRBV12-3 or TRBV12-4 and TRBJ2-1; TRBD2 matches 9 bases. V shed 8 bases, J shed 8 bases, and the junction held 13 bases outside the gene matches. The CDR3 has 15 residues. The CDR3 sequence is CASERSGGLGDEQFF. In DNA form, the CDR3 reads TGTGCCAGCGAGAGGAGCGGGGGGCTTGGGGATGAGCAGTTCTTC.

This clonotype was recorded only once. V and J are TRBV6-2 or TRBV6-3 and TRBJ2-3, with D possibly being TRBD2 (6 bases). This CDR3 has 16 amino acids. Trimming removed 0 bases from V and 2 bases from J, with 12 bases in between. Germline CDR1 MNHEY, CDR2 SVGEGT. CDR3 sequence (DNA): TGTGCCAGCAGTTACTCGCGGGGCGCGCTCACAGATACGCAGTATTTT. It specifies CASSYSRGALTDTQYF.

The rearrangement links TRBV6-5 to TRBJ1-1; TRBD1 matches 7 bases. Germline CDR1 reads MNHEY; CDR2 reads SVGAGI. The CDR3 spans 14 residues. With 2 bases clipped from V and 2 bases from J, the junction kept 2 bases outside the gene matches. CDR3 protein: CASSYRDSNTEAFF. The CDR3 region has the DNA TGTGCCAGCAGTTACAGGGACAGCAACACTGAAGCTTTCTTT.

CDR3 sequence: CASSGDIFQETQYF. The CDR3 DNA is TGTGCCAGCAGCGGCGACATCTTCCAAGAGACCCAGTACTTC. The chain joins TRBV5-4 to TRBJ2-5; D gene unclear. Trimming cost V 4 bases and J 1 base, with 11 bases left between them. Looked up from germline, CDR1 is SGHNT and CDR2 is YYREEE (reference sequence). The CDR3 loop spans 14 amino acids.